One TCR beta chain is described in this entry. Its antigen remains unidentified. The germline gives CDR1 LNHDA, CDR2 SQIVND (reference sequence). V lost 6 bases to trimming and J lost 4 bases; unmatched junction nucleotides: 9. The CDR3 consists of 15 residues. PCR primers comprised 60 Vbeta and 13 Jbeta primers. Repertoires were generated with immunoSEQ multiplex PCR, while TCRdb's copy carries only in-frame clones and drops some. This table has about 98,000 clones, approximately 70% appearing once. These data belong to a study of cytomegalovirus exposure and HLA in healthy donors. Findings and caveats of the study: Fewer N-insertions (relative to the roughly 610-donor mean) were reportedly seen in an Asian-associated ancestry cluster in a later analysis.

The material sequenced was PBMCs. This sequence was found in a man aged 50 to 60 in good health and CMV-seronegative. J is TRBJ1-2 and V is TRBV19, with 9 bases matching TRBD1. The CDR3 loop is CASSQGQGLTYGYTF. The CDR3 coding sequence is TGTGCCAGTAGCCAGGGACAGGGCCTTACCTATGGCTACACCTTC.